This TCR beta chain was profiled in a study of immune evolution from preneoplasia to lung adenocarcinoma. Study outcomes and limitations: From normal lung to invasive adenocarcinoma, top clone frequencies appeared to decrease.

Patient tissue came from resections in Japan or China, 2014–2017. V trimming: 2 bases; J trimming: 4 bases; junction bases outside the gene matches: 5. Germline V gene sequence: CDR1 MNHEY, CDR2 SMNVEV (reference sequence). The CDR3 extends over 15 amino acids. Here immunoSEQ multiplex PCR was the method, and the copy in TCRdb shows in-frame clones only, minus some. The table includes roughly 7,300 clones, under 75% detected once. A note on this clone: No antigen is known for it.

The receptor comes from a donor of 70 years or more with lung adenocarcinoma. Some clones in this sample may be carry-over from other donors' samples. The genes are TRBV27 and TRBJ1-1, with 9 bases identical to TRBD1. The sequencing input was FFPE atypical adenomatous hyperplasia tissue from the lung. Described subset: atypical adenomatous hyperplasia (AAH), lung preneoplasia. This CDR3 is CASSLEGTGSTEAFF. The CDR3 DNA sequence: TGTGCCAGCAGTTTAGAGGGGACAGGGAGCACTGAAGCTTTCTTT.